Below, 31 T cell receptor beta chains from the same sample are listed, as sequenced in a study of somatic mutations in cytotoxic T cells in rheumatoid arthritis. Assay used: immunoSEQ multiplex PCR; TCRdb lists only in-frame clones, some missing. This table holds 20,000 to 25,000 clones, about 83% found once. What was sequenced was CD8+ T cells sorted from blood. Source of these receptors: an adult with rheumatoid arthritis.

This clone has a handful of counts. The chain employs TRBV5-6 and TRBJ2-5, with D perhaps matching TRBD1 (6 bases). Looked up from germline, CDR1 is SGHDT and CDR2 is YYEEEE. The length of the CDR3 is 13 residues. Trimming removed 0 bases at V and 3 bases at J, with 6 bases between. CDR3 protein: CASSLDREETQYF. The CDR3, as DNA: TGTGCCAGCAGCTTGGACAGGGAAGAGACCCAGTACTTC.

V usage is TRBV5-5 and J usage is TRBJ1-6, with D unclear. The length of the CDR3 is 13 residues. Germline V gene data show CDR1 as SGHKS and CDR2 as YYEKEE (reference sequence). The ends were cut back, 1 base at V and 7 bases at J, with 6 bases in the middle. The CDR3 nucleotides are TGTGCCAGCAGCTTGACTAAGAATTCACCCCTCCACTTT. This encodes CASSLTKNSPLHF. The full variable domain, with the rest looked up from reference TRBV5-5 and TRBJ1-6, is DAGVTQSPTHLIKTRGQQVTLRCSPISGHKSVSWYQQVLGQGPQFIFQYYEKEERGRGNFPDRFSARQFPNYSSELNVNALLLGDSALYLCASSLTKNSPLHFGNGTRLTVT.

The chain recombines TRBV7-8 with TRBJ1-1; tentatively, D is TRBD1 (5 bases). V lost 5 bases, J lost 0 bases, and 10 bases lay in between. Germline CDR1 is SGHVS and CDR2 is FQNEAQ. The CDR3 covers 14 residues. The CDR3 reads CASSRGRMNTEAFF. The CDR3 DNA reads TGTGCCAGCAGCCGGGGACGGATGAACACTGAAGCTTTCTTT.

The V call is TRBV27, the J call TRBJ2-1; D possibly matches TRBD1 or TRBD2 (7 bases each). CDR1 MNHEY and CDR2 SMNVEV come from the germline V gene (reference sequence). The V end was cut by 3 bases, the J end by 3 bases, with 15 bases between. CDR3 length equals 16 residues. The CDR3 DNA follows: TGTGCCAGCAGTTTGCCAGCAGGGGGGGGCTACAATGAGCAGTTCTTC. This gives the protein CASSLPAGGGYNEQFF.

The CDR3 sequence: CASYRQVAGTEAFF. For the CDR3, the DNA is TGTGCCAGCTACCGCCAGGTGGCAGGTACTGAAGCTTTCTTT. J is TRBJ1-1 and V is TRBV2; D call uncertain. V gave up 8 bases and J gave up 5 bases, with 18 bases separating them. Germline CDR1 and CDR2: SNHLY and FYNNEI. CDR3 length equals 14 residues.

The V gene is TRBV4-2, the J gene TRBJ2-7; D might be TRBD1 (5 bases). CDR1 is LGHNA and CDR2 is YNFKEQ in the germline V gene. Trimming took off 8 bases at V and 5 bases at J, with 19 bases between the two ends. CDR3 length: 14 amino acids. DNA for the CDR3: TGTGCCAGCTCCCCAGGGCAGGGTCCCGACGAGCAGTACTTC. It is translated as CASSPGQGPDEQYF.

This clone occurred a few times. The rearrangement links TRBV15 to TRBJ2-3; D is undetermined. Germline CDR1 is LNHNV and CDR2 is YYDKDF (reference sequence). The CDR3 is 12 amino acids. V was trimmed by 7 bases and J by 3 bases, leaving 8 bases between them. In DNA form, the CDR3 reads TGTGCCACCACAAGGGATACAGATACGCAGTATTTT. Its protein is CATTRDTDTQYF.

As DNA, the CDR3 is TGTGCCAGCAGTGAGGCGGGGGCGTCCTACGAGCAGTACTTC. Translated, it gives CASSEAGASYEQYF. The rearrangement links TRBV6-1 to TRBJ2-7, with a weak D call TRBD2 (7 bases). CDR1 and CDR2 from the germline V gene are MNHNS and SASEGT. The CDR3 contains 14 residues. Trimming left V 3 bases short and J 1 base short, with 10 bases between.

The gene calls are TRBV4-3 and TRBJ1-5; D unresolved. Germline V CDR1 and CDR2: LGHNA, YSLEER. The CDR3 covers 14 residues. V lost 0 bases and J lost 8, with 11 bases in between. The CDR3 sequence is CASSQDRGAEPQHF. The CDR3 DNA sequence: TGCGCCAGCAGCCAAGATCGGGGAGCGGAGCCCCAGCATTTT.

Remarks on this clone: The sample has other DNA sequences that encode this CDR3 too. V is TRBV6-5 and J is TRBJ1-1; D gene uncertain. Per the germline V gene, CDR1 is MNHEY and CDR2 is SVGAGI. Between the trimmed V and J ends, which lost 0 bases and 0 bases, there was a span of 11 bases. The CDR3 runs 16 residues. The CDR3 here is CASSYSEGAMNTEAFF. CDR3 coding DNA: TGTGCCAGCAGTTACTCTGAGGGCGCCATGAACACTGAAGCTTTCTTT.

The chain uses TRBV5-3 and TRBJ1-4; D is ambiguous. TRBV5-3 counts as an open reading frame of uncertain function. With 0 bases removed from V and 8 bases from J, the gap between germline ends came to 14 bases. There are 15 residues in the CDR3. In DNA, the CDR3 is TGTGCCAGAAGCTTGGAAGGGTCCCTGGGAGAAAAACTGTTTTTT. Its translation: CARSLEGSLGEKLFF.

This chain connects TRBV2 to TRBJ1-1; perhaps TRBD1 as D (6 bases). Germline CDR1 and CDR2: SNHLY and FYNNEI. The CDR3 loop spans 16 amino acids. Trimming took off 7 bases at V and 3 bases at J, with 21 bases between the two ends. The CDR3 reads CASTPGHSSRDTEAFF. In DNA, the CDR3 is TGTGCCAGCACACCGGGACACTCCTCGAGGGACACTGAAGCTTTCTTT.

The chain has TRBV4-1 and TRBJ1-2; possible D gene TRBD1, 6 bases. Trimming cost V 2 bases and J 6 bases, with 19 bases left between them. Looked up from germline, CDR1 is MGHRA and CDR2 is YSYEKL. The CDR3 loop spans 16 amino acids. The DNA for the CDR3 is TGCGCCAGCAGCCAAATTAGGCAGGGGAGAATTGATGGCTACACCTTC. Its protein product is CASSQIRQGRIDGYTF.

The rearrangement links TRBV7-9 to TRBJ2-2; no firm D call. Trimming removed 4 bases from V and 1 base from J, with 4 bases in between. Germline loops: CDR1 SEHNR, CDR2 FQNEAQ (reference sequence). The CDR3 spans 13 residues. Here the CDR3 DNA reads TGTGCCAGCAGCTACAGGAACACCGGGGAGCTGTTTTTT. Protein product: CASSYRNTGELFF.

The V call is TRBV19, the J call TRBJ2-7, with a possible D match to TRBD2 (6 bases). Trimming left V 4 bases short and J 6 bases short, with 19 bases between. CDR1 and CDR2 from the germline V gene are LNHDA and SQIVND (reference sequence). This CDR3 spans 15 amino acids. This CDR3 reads CASSSPGWRAGEQYF. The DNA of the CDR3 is TGTGCCAGTAGTAGCCCCGGATGGCGAGCGGGCGAGCAGTACTTC.

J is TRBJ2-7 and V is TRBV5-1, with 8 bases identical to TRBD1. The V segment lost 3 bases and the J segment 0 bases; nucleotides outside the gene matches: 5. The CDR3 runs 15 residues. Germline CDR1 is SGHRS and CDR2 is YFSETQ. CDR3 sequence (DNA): TGCGCCAGCAGCTCGAGGACAGGGAGCTCCTACGAGCAGTACTTC. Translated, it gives CASSSRTGSSYEQYF.

Here the CDR3 reads CASSPREFPDTQYF. The CDR3, as DNA: TGTGCCAGCAGCCCGCGGGAGTTCCCAGATACGCAGTATTTT. The chain uses TRBV4-2 and TRBJ2-3; 7 bases are a match to TRBD2. The CDR3 consists of 14 residues. The V gene end was trimmed by 4 bases and the J gene end by 4 bases; junction bases not matched to a gene: 5. Germline V gives CDR1 LGHNA, CDR2 YNFKEQ.

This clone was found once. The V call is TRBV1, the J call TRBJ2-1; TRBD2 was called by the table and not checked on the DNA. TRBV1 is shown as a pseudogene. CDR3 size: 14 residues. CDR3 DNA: TGCACCAGCAGCCGGGGCGGGGGGGCCCATGAGCAGTTCTTC. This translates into CTSSRGGGAHEQFF.

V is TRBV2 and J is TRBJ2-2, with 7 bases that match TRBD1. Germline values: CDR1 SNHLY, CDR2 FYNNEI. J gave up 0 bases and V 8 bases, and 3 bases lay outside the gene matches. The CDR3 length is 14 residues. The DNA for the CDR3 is TGTGCCAGCCTAGGGACAGCGAACACCGGGGAGCTGTTTTTT. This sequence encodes CASLGTANTGELFF.

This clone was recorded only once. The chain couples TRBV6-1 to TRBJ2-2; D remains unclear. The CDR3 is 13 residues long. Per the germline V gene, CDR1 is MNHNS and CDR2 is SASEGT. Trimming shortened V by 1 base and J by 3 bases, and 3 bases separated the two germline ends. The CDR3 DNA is TGTGCCAGCAGTGAAGGATACACCGGGGAGCTGTTTTTT. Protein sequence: CASSEGYTGELFF.

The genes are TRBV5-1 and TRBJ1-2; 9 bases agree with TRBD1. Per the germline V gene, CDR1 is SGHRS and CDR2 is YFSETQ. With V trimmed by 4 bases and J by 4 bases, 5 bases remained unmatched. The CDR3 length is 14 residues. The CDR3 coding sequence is TGCGCCAGCAGCCCGGGACAGGGAACCTATGGCTACACCTTC. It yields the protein CASSPGQGTYGYTF.

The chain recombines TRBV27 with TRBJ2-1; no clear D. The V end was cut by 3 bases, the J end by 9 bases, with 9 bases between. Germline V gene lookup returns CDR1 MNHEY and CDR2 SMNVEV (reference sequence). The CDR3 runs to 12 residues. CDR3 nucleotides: TGTGCCAGCAGTTTTTTATCTGGTGAGCAGTTCTTC. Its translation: CASSFLSGEQFF.

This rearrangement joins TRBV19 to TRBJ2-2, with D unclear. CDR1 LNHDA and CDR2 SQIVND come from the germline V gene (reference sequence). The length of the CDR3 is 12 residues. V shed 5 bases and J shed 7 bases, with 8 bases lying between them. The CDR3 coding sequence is TGTGCCAGTAGTTACCACGGCGGGGAGCTGTTTTTT. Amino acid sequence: CASSYHGGELFF.

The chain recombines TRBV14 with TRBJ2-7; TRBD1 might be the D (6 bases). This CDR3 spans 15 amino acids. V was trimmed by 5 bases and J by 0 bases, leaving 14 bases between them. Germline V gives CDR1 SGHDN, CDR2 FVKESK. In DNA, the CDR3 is TGTGCCAGCAGCTTACGGACAGCCACCTCCTACGAGCAGTACTTC. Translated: CASSLRTATSYEQYF.

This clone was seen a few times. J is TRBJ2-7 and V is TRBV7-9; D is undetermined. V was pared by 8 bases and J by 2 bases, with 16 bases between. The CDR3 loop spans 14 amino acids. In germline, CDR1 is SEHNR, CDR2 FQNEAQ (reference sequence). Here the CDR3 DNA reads TGTGCCAGCTCCAGAACAGACGGACCCTACGAGCAGTACTTC. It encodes CASSRTDGPYEQYF.

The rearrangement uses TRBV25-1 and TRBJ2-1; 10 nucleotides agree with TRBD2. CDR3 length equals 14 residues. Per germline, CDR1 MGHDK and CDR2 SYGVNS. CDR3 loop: CAPSGRAIPNEQFF. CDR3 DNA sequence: TGTGCACCGAGCGGGAGGGCCATCCCGAATGAGCAGTTCTTC.

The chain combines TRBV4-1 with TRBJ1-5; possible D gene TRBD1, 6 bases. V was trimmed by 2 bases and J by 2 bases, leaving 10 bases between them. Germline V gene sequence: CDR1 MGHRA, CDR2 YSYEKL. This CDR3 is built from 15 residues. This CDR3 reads CASSQQGKGNQPQHF. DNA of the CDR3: TGCGCCAGCAGCCAACAGGGGAAGGGCAATCAGCCCCAGCATTTT.

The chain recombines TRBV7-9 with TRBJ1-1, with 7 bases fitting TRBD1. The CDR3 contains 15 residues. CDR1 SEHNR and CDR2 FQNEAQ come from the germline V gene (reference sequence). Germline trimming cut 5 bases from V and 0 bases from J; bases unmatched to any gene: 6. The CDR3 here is CASSRSTGLNTEAFF. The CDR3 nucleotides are TGTGCCAGCAGCCGTTCGACAGGGTTGAACACTGAAGCTTTCTTT.

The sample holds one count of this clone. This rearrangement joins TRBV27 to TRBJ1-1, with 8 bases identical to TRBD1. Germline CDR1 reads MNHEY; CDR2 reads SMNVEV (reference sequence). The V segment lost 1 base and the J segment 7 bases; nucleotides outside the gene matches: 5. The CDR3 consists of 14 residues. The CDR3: CASSLFRGRVEAFF. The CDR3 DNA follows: TGTGCCAGCAGTTTATTCAGGGGGCGGGTTGAAGCTTTCTTT.

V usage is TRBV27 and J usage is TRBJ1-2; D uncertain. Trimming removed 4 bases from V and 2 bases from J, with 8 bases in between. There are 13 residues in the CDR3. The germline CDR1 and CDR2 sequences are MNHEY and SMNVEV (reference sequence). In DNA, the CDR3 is TGTGCCAGCAGTTCGGCCAGCAACTATGGCTACACCTTC. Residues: CASSSASNYGYTF.

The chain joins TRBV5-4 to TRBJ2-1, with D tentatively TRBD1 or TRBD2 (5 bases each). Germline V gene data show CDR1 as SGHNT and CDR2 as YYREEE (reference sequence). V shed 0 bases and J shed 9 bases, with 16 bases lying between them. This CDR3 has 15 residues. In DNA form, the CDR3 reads TGTGCCAGCAGCTTGGCCGGGTCGGGACGGGGTGAGCAGTTCTTC. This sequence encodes CASSLAGSGRGEQFF.